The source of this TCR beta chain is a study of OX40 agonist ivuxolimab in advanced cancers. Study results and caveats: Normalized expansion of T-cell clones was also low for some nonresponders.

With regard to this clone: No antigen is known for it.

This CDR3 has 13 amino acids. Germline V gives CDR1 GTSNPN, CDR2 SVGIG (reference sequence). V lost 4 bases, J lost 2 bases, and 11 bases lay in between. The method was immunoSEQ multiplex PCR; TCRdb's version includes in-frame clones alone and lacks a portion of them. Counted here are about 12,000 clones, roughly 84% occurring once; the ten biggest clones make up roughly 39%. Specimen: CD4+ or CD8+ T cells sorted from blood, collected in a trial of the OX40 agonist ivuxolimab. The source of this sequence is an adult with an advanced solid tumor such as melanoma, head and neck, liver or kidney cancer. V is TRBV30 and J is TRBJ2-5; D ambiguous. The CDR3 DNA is TGTGCCTGGAACCTTAGAGAGCAAGAGACCCAGTACTTC. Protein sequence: CAWNLREQETQYF.